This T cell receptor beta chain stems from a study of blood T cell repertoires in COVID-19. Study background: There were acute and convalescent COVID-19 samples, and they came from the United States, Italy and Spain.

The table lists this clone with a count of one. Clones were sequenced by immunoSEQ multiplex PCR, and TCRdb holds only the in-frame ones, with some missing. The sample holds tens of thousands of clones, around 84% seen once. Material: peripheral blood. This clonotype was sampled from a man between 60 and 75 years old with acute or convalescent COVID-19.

CDR3 loop: CASSYPGQGVSTIYF. Here the CDR3 DNA reads TGTGCCAGCAGTTATCCGGGACAGGGGGTGAGCACCATATATTTT. The chain carries TRBV7-2 and TRBJ1-3; 11 bases line up with TRBD1. There are 15 residues in the CDR3. Germline V gene lookup returns CDR1 SGHTA and CDR2 FQGNSA. The ends lost 6 bases at V and 9 bases at J; junction bases unmatched: 10. Combining the CDR3 with reference TRBV7-2 and TRBJ1-3 gives the whole variable domain GAGVSQSPSNKVTEKGKDVELRCDPISGHTALYWYRQSLGQGLEFLIYFQGNSAPDKSGLPSDRFSAERTGGSVSTLTIQRTQQEDSAVYLCASSYPGQGVSTIYFGEGSWLTVV.